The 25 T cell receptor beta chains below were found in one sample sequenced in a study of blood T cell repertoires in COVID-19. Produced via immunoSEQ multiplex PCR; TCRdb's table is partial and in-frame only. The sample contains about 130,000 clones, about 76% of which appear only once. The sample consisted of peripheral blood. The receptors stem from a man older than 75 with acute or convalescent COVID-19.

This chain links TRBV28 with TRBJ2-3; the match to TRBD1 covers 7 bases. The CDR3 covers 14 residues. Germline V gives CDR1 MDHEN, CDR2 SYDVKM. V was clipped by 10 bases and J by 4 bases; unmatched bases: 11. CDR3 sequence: CAIRDRAGADTQYF. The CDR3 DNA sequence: TGTGCCATCAGAGACAGGGCAGGTGCAGATACGCAGTATTTT.

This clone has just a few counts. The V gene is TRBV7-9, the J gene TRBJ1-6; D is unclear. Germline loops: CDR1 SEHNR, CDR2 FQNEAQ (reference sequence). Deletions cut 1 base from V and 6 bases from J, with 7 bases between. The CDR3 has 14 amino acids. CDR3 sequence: CASSLVGRNSPLHF. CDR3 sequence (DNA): TGTGCCAGCAGCTTAGTTGGGCGTAATTCACCCCTCCACTTT.

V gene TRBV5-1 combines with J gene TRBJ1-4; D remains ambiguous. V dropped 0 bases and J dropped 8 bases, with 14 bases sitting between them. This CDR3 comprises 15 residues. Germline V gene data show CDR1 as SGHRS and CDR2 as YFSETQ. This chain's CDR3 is CASSLGAGGNEKLFF. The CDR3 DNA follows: TGCGCCAGCAGCTTGGGGGCAGGCGGGAACGAAAAACTGTTTTTT.

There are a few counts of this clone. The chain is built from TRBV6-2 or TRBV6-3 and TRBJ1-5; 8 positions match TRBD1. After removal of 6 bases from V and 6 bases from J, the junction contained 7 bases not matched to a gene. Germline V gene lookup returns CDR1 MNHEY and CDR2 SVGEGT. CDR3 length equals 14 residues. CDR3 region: CASRPSGGSQPQHF. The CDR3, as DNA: TGTGCCAGCAGGCCTTCAGGGGGCAGTCAGCCCCAGCATTTT.

The CDR3, as DNA: TGTGCCAGCAGTTACAATCTCTACGAGCAGTACTTC. This sequence encodes CASSYNLYEQYF. The genes are TRBV6-5 and TRBJ2-7; D gene uncertain. Germline V gene sequence: CDR1 MNHEY, CDR2 SVGAGI. The ends were cut back, 2 bases at V and 3 bases at J, with 5 bases in the middle. The CDR3 covers 12 residues.

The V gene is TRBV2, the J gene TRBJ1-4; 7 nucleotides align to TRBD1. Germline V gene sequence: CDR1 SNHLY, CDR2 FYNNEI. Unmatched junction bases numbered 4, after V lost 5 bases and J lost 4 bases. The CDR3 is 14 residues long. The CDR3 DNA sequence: TGTGCCAGCAGTTCAGGGGGTTTTAATGAAAAACTGTTTTTT. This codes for CASSSGGFNEKLFF. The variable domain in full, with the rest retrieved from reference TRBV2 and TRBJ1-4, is EPEVTQTPSHQVTQMGQEVILRCVPISNHLYFYWYRQILGQKVEFLVSFYNNEISEKSEIFDDQFSVERPDGSNFTLKIRSTKLEDSAMYFCASSSGGFNEKLFFGSGTQLSVL.

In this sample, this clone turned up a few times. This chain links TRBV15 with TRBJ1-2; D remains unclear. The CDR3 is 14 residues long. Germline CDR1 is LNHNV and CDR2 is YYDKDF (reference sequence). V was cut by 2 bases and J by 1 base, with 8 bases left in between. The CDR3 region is CATSRPTVNYGYTF. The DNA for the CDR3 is TGTGCCACCAGCAGACCCACAGTTAACTATGGCTACACCTTC.

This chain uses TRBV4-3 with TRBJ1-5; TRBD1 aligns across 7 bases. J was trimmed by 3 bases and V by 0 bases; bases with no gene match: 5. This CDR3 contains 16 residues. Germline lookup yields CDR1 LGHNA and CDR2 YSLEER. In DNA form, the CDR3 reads TGCGCCAGCAGCCAAGATCTACAGGGGTACAATCAGCCCCAGCATTTT. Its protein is CASSQDLQGYNQPQHF.

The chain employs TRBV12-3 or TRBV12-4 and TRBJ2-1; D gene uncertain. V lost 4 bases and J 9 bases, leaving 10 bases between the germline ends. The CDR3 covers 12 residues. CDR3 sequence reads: CASSSYRLEQFF. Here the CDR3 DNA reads TGTGCCAGCAGTTCCTACCGCCTTGAGCAGTTCTTC.

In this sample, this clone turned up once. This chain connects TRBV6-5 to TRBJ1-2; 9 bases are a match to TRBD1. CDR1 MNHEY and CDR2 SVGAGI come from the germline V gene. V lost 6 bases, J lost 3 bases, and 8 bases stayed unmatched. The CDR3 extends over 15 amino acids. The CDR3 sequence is CASSARGTGYYGYTF. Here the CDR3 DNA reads TGTGCCAGCAGCGCACGAGGGACAGGGTACTATGGCTACACCTTC.

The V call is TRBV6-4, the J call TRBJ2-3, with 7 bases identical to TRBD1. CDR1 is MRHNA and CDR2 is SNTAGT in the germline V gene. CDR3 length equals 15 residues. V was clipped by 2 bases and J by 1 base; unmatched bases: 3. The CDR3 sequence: CASSDEQGGTDTQYF. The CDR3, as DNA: TGTGCCAGCAGTGACGAGCAGGGGGGCACAGATACGCAGTATTTT.

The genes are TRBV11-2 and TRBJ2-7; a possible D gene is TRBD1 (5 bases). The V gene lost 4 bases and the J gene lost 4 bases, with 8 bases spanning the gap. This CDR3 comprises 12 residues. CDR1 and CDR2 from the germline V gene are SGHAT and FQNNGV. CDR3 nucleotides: TGTGCCAGCAGCTCCCAGGGATACGAGCAGTACTTC. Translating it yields CASSSQGYEQYF.

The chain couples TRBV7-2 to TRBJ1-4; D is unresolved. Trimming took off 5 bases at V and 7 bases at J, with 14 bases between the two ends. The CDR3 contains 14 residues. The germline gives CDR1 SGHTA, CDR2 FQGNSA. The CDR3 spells CASSLRIGVEKLFF. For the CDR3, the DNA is TGTGCCAGCAGCCTTCGGATCGGGGTTGAAAAACTGTTTTTT. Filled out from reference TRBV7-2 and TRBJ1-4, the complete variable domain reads GAGVSQSPSNKVTEKGKDVELRCDPISGHTALYWYRQSLGQGLEFLIYFQGNSAPDKSGLPSDRFSAERTGGSVSTLTIQRTQQEDSAVYLCASSLRIGVEKLFFGSGTQLSVL.

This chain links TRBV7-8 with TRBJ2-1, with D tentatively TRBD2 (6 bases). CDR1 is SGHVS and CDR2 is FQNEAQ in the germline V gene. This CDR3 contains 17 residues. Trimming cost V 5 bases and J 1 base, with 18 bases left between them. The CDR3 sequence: CASSAGWRVKSYNEQFF. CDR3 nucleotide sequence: TGTGCCAGCAGCGCAGGGTGGAGGGTGAAATCCTACAATGAGCAGTTCTTC. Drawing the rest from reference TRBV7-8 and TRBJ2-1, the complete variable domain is GAGVSQSPRYKVAKRGQDVALRCDPISGHVSLFWYQQALGQGPEFLTYFQNEAQLDKSGLPSDRFFAERPEGSVSTLKIQRTQQEDSAVYLCASSAGWRVKSYNEQFFGPGTRLTVL.

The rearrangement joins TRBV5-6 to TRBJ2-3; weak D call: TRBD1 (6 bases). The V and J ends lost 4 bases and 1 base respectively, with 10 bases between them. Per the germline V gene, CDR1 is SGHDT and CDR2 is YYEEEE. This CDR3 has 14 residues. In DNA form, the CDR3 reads TGTGCCAGCAGCCCAGGGGCCGGCACAGATACGCAGTATTTT. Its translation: CASSPGAGTDTQYF.

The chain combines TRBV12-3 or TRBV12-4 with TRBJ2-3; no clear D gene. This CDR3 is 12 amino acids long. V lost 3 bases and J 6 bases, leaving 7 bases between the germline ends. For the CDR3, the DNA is TGTGCCAGCAGTTTTTATGCGGATACGCAGTATTTT. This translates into CASSFYADTQYF.

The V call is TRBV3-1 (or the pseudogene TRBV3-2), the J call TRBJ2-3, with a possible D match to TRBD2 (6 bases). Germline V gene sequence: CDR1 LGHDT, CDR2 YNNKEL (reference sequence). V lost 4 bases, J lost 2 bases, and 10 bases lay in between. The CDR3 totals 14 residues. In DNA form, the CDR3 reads TGTGCCAGCAGCCCGGGACTTCACACAGATACGCAGTATTTT. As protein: CASSPGLHTDTQYF.

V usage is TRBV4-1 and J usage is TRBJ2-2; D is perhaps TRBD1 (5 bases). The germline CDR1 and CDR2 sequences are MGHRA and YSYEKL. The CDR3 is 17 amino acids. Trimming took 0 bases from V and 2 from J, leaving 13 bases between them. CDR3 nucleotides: TGCGCCAGCAGCCAAGACAAGGGGCGTTTTAACACCGGGGAGCTGTTTTTT. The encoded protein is CASSQDKGRFNTGELFF.

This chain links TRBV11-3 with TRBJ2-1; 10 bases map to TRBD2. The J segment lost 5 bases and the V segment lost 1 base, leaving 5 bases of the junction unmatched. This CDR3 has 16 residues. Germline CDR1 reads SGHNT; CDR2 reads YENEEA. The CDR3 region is CASSLGWTSGHNEQFF. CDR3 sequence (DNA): TGTGCCAGCAGCTTAGGTTGGACTAGCGGCCACAATGAGCAGTTCTTC.

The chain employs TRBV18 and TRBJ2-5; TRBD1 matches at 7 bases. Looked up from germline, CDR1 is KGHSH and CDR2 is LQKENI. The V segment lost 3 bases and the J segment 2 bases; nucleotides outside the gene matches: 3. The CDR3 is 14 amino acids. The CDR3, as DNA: TGTGCCAGCTCACCCCCGGGACAGCAAGAGACCCAGTACTTC. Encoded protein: CASSPPGQQETQYF.

CDR3 protein: CASSTLAGVPSWEQYF. The CDR3 DNA reads TGTGCCAGTAGTACACTAGCGGGGGTCCCCTCGTGGGAGCAGTACTTC. J is TRBJ2-7 and V is TRBV19, with 11 positions matching TRBD2. From germline, CDR1 is LNHDA and CDR2 SQIVND (reference sequence). Trimming at V came to 4 bases and at J to 7 bases, leaving 12 bases not matched to a gene. The CDR3 totals 16 residues.

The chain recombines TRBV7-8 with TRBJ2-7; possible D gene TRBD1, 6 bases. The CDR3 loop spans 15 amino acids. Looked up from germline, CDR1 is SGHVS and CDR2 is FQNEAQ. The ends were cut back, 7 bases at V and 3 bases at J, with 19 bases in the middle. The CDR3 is CASTERGGGSYEQYF. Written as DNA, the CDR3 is TGTGCCAGCACCGAACGTGGGGGCGGCAGCTACGAGCAGTACTTC.

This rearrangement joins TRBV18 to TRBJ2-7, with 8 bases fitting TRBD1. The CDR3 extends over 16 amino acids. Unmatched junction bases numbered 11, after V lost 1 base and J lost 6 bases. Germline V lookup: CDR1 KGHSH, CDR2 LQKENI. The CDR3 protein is CASSPLGQGAIGEQYF. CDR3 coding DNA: TGTGCCAGCTCACCACTCGGGCAGGGGGCGATTGGCGAGCAGTACTTC.

CDR3 protein: CASRTQGISYNEQFF. As DNA, the CDR3 is TGTGCCAGCAGGACACAGGGGATCTCCTACAATGAGCAGTTCTTC. The V and J genes are TRBV7-9 and TRBJ2-1; 7 bases align to TRBD1. This CDR3 is built from 15 residues. CDR1 is SEHNR, CDR2 FQNEAQ, per germline (reference sequence). The ends lost 6 bases at V and 0 bases at J; junction bases unmatched: 5.

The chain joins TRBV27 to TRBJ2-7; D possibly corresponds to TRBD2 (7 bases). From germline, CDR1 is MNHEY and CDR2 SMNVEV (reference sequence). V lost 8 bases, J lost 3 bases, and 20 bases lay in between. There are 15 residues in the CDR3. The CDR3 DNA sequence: TGTGCCAGCCGGAAGGGGGGGACATCGCTCTACGAGCAGTACTTC. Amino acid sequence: CASRKGGTSLYEQYF.